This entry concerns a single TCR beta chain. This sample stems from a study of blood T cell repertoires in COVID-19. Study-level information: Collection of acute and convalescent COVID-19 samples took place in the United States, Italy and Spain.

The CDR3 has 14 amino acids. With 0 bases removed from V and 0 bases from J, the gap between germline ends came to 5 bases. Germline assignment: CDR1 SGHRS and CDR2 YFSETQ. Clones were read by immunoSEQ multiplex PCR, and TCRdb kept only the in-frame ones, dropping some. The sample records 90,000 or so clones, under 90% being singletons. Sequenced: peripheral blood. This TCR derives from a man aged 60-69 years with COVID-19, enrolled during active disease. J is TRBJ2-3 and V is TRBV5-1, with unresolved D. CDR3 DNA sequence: TGCGCCAGCAGCTTGGTAACTAGCACAGATACGCAGTATTTT. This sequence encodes CASSLVTSTDTQYF.